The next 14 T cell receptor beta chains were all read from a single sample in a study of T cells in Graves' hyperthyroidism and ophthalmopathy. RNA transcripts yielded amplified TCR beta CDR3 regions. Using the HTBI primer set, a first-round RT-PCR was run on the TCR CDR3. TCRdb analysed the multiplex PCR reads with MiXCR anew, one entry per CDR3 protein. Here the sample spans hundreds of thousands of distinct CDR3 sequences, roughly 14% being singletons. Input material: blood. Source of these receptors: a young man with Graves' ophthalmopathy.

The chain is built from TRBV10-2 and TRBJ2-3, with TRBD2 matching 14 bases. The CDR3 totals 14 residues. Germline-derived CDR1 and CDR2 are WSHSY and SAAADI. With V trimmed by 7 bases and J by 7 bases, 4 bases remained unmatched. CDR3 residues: CASTGTSGGYTQYF. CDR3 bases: TGCGCCAGCACCGGGACTAGCGGGGGCTATACGCAGTATTTT.

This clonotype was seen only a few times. As DNA, the CDR3 is TGTGCCATCGGTGGAGGGGCAACAGATACGCAGTATTTT. It translates to CAIGGGATDTQYF. The V gene is TRBV24-1, the J gene TRBJ2-3, with a possible D match to TRBD2 (6 bases). CDR1 and CDR2 (germline): KGHDR, SFDVKD. The V end lost 11 bases, the J end lost 3 bases, and 14 bases lay between the germline ends. The CDR3 is 13 residues long.

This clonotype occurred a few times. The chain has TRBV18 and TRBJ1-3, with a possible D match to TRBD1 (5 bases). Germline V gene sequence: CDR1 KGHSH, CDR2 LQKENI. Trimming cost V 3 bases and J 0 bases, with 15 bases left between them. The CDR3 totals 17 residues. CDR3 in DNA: TGTGCCAGCTCACCTCGGGGGGGACTGAGCTCTGGAAACACCATATATTTT. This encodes CASSPRGGLSSGNTIYF. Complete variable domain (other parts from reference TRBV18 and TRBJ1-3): NAGVMQNPRHLVRRRGQEARLRCSPMKGHSHVYWYRQLPEEGLKFMVYLQKENIIDESGMPKERFSAEFPKEGPSILRIQQVVRGDSAAYFCASSPRGGLSSGNTIYFGEGSWLTVV.

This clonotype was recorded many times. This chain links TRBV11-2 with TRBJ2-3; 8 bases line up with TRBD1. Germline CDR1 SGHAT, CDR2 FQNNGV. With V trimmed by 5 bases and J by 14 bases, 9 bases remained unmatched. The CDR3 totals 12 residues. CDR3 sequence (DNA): TGTGCCAGCAGCCGGAGTGCAGGGGGCACGTATTTT. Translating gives CASSRSAGGTYF.

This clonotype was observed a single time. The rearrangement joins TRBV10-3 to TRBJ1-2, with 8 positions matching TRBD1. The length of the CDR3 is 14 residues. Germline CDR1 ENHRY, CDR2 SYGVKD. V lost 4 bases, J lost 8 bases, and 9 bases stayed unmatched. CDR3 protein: CAISVGTGIGGYTF. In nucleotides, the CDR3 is TGTGCCATCAGTGTCGGGACAGGCATAGGAGGCTACACCTTC.

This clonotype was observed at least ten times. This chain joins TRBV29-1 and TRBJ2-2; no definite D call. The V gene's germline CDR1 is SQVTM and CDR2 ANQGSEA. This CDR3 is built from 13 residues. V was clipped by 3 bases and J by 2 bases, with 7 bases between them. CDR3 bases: TGCAGCGTTGATGGAGTTAACACCGGGGAGCTGTTTTTT. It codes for CSVDGVNTGELFF.

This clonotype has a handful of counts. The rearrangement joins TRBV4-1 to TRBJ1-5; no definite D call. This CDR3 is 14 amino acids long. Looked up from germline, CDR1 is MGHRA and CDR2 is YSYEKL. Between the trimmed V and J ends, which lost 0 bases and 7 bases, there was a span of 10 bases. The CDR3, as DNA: TGCGCCAGCAGCCAAGAAGGTCCTGCCCAGCCCCAGCATTTT. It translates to CASSQEGPAQPQHF.

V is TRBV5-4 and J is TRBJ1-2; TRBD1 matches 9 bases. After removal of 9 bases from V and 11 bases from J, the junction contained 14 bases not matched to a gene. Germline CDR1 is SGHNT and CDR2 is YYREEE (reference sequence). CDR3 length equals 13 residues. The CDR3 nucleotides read TGTGCCACTACAGGGGGCCGGGATGTTTGGTACACCTTC. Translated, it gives CATTGGRDVWYTF.

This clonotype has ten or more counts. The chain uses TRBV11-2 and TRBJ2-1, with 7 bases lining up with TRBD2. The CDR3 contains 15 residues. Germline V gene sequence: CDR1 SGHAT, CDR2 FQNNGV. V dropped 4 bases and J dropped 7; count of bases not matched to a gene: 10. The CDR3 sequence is CASSSLPRTRNEQFF. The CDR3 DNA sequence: TGTGCCAGCAGCTCGTTACCTAGGACTAGGAATGAGCAGTTCTTC. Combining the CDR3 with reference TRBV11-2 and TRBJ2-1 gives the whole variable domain EAGVAQSPRYKIIEKRQSVAFWCNPISGHATLYWYQQILGQGPKLLIQFQNNGVVDDSQLPKDRFSAERLKGVDSTLKIQPAKLEDSAVYLCASSSLPRTRNEQFFGPGTRLTVL.

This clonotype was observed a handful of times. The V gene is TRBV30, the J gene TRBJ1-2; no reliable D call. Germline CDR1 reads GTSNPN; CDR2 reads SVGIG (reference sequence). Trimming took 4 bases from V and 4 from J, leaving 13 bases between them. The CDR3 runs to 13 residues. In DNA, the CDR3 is TGTGCCTGGACCCGAGGAGGAAGCTATGGCTACACCTTC. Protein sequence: CAWTRGGSYGYTF. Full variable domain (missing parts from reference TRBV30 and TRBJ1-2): SQTIHQWPATLVQPVGSPLSLECTVEGTSNPNLYWYRQAAGRGLQLLFYSVGIGQISSEVPQNLSASRPQDRQFILSSKKLLLSDSGFYLCAWTRGGSYGYTFGSGTRLTVV.

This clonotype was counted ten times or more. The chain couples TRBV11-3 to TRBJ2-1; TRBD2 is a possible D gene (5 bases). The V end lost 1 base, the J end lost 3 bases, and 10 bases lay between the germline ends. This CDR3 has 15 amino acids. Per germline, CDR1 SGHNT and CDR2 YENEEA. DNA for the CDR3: TGTGCCAGCAGCTTAGGAGCGGACCACTACAATGAGCAGTTCTTC. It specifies CASSLGADHYNEQFF.

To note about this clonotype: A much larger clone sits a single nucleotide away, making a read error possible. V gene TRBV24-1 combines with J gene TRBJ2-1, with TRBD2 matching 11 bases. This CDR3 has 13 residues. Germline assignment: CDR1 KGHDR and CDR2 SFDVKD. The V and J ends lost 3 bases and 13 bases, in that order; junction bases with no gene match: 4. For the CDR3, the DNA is TGTGCCACCAGTGATGCGGGACTAGCGGTACAGTTCTTC. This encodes CATSDAGLAVQFF.

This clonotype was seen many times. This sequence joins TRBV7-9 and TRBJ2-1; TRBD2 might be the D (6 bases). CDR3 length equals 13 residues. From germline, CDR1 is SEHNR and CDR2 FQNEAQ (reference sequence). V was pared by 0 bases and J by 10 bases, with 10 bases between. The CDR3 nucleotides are TGTGCCAGCAGCTTAGCTTGGGACTTAGAGCAGTTCTTC. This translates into CASSLAWDLEQFF.

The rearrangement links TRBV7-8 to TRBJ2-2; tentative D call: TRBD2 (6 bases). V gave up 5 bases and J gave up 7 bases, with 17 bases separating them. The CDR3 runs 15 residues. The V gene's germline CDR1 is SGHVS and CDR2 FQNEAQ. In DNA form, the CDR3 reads TGTGCCAGCAGCACCGGGCGGGGACCGATCGGGGAGCTGTTTTTT. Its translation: CASSTGRGPIGELFF. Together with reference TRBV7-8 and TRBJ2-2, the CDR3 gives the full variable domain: GAGVSQSPRYKVAKRGQDVALRCDPISGHVSLFWYQQALGQGPEFLTYFQNEAQLDKSGLPSDRFFAERPEGSVSTLKIQRTQQEDSAVYLCASSTGRGPIGELFFGEGSRLTVL.